The 32 T cell receptor beta chains listed next were all sequenced from one sample in a study of CD8 T cells in ankylosing spondylitis. One entry per CDR3 protein, called by TCRdb with MiXCR from the 5' RACE reads. This table holds 150,000 or so distinct CDR3 sequences, roughly 10% found once. Material for sequencing was blood, either unsorted or a sorted T cell fraction (not recorded which). Receptors were obtained from a female donor with ankylosing spondylitis or in good health (not recorded which).

A few counts support this clonotype. The rearrangement joins TRBV10-3 to TRBJ2-2; D uncertain. CDR1 is ENHRY, CDR2 SYGVKD, per germline. There are 17 residues in the CDR3. The V gene lost 2 bases and the J gene lost 5 bases, with 18 bases spanning the gap. The CDR3 spells CAISEPKDGRGTGELFF. In DNA, the CDR3 is TGTGCCATCAGTGAGCCAAAAGACGGACGCGGTACCGGGGAGCTGTTTTTT.

This clonotype was recorded many times. The chain joins TRBV2 to TRBJ2-1; D unresolved. The V end lost 4 bases, the J end lost 8 bases, and 6 bases lay between the germline ends. The CDR3 runs 11 residues. The germline V gene has CDR1 SNHLY and CDR2 FYNNEI. The CDR3 sequence: CASSAADEQFF. In DNA form, the CDR3 reads TGTGCCAGCAGTGCGGCCGATGAGCAGTTCTTC.

This clonotype has a handful of counts. V usage is TRBV27 and J usage is TRBJ2-4, with no clear D. With 0 bases removed from V and 2 bases from J, the gap between germline ends came to 2 bases. The germline gives CDR1 MNHEY, CDR2 SMNVEV (reference sequence). The CDR3 sequence is 13 residues long. CDR3 amino acids: CASSLSPKNIQYF. In DNA form, the CDR3 reads TGTGCCAGCAGTTTATCACCCAAAAACATTCAGTACTTC.

The chain joins TRBV7-9 to TRBJ2-7; the match to TRBD1 covers 7 bases. CDR3 length equals 15 residues. The trim removed 5 bases at V and 5 bases at J, leaving 12 bases unmatched. CDR1 is SEHNR and CDR2 is FQNEAQ in the germline V gene (reference sequence). The DNA of the CDR3 is TGTGCCAGCAGCCCTCCCGACAGGGCCGTGGACGAGCAGTACTTC. It specifies CASSPPDRAVDEQYF.

About this clonotype itself: This may come from a read error, since a much larger clone is one base off. CDR3 amino acids: CASSLGGAGELFF. CDR3 coding DNA: TGTGCCAGCAGTTTGGGGGGGGCCGGGGAGCTGTTTTTT. V gene TRBV27 combines with J gene TRBJ2-2; 7 bases map to TRBD2. The V gene end was trimmed by 3 bases and the J gene end by 6 bases; junction bases not matched to a gene: 1. CDR1 and CDR2 from the germline V gene are MNHEY and SMNVEV (reference sequence). CDR3 size: 13 residues.

This clonotype has a count of ten or more. The rearrangement joins TRBV29-1 to TRBJ2-7; 11 bases fit TRBD2. Germline assignment: CDR1 SQVTM and CDR2 ANQGSEA. CDR3 length: 15 residues. The V gene end was trimmed by 0 bases and the J gene end by 3 bases; junction bases not matched to a gene: 4. The CDR3 coding sequence is TGCAGCGTTGAAGACTCGACTAGCGGGGACTACGAGCAGTACTTC. Translated, it gives CSVEDSTSGDYEQYF.

V usage is TRBV9 and J usage is TRBJ2-5; D possibly uses TRBD1 or TRBD2 (7 bases each). This CDR3 has 15 amino acids. The V end lost 1 base, the J end lost 1 base, and 11 bases lay between the germline ends. The germline V gene has CDR1 SGDLS and CDR2 YYNGEE. CDR3 amino acids: CASSVSGDSQETQYF. CDR3 DNA: TGTGCCAGCAGCGTAAGCGGGGACAGCCAAGAGACCCAGTACTTC. Full variable domain (rest looked up from reference TRBV9 and TRBJ2-5): DSGVTQTPKHLITATGQRVTLRCSPRSGDLSVYWYQQSLDQGLQFLIQYYNGEERAKGNILERFSAQQFPDLHSELNLSSLELGDSALYFCASSVSGDSQETQYFGPGTRLLVL.

The table lists this clonotype with a few counts. The V and J genes are TRBV6-4 and TRBJ2-5; 11 bases are a match to TRBD2. Germline CDR1 is MRHNA and CDR2 is SNTAGT. With V trimmed by 2 bases and J by 1 base, 6 bases remained unmatched. This CDR3 spans 17 amino acids. The DNA of the CDR3 is TGTGCCAGCAGTGACCCTACCGGGACTAGCGGCCAAGAGACCCAGTACTTC. Translated, it gives CASSDPTGTSGQETQYF.

The table lists this clonotype with a few counts. The chain employs TRBV11-1 and TRBJ2-5; D gene ambiguous. V was shortened by 6 bases and J by 3 bases, with 11 bases between the two germline ends. This CDR3 is 13 amino acids long. Germline V gene lookup returns CDR1 SGHAT and CDR2 FQDESV (reference sequence). In DNA form, the CDR3 reads TGTGCCAGCAGGTGGGGTTATGAAGAGACCCAGTACTTC. It is translated as CASRWGYEETQYF. The full variable domain, rest sourced from reference TRBV11-1 and TRBJ2-5, is EAEVAQSPRYKITEKSQAVAFWCDPISGHATLYWYRQILGQGPELLVQFQDESVVDDSQLPKDRFSAERLKGVDSTLKIQPAELGDSAMYLCASRWGYEETQYFGPGTRLLVL.

This clonotype came up many times. The chain joins TRBV12-3 or TRBV12-4 to TRBJ2-1; D is unclear. The length of the CDR3 is 15 residues. Trimming removed 8 bases at V and 8 bases at J, with 22 bases between. The DNA of the CDR3 is TGTGCCAGCCCTCCTGGGTTGAGGCCCCCCGATGAGCAGTTCTTC. The encoded protein is CASPPGLRPPDEQFF.

A few counts support this clonotype. The chain combines TRBV6-2 or TRBV6-3 with TRBJ2-5; the D is unclear. The germline gives CDR1 MNHEY, CDR2 SVGEGT. This CDR3 spans 13 amino acids. Trimming left V 2 bases short and J 5 bases short, with 9 bases between. The CDR3 loop is CASSYTIGETQYF. Here the CDR3 DNA reads TGTGCCAGCAGTTACACCATTGGGGAGACCCAGTACTTC.

The chain recombines TRBV7-6 with TRBJ1-1; D may be TRBD1 (5 bases). This CDR3 is built from 14 residues. Trimming took off 5 bases at V and 4 bases at J, with 14 bases between the two ends. Germline CDR1 SGHVS, CDR2 FNYEAQ. The CDR3 here is CASSPSGGVTEAFF. The CDR3, as DNA: TGTGCCAGCAGCCCCTCGGGGGGGGTCACTGAAGCTTTCTTT.

This clonotype was observed a few times. The V gene is TRBV7-9, the J gene TRBJ2-3; tentatively, D is TRBD1 (5 bases). The length of the CDR3 is 13 residues. Looked up from germline, CDR1 is SEHNR and CDR2 is FQNEAQ (reference sequence). Trimming removed 4 bases at V and 4 bases at J, with 9 bases between. This chain's CDR3 is CASSSTEADTQYF. CDR3 in DNA: TGTGCCAGCAGCTCGACAGAGGCAGATACGCAGTATTTT.

Comment on this clonotype: Being one base from a much bigger clone, this may be a read error. The V gene is TRBV5-1, the J gene TRBJ2-7; weak D call: TRBD2 (6 bases). The CDR3 is 12 residues long. Trimming removed 8 bases at V and 3 bases at J, with 12 bases between. Germline CDR1 reads SGHRS; CDR2 reads YFSETQ. The CDR3 spells CARSDGSYEQYF. DNA of the CDR3: TGCGCCAGAAGTGACGGGAGCTACGAGCAGTACTTC.

In its sample, this clonotype was seen a few times. This chain links TRBV7-9 with TRBJ2-7; 9 bases are shared with TRBD1. Germline V gives CDR1 SEHNR, CDR2 FQNEAQ (reference sequence). Trimming cost V 5 bases and J 5 bases; bases outside gene matches: 7. This CDR3 region has 14 residues. CDR3 in amino acids: CASSRRGTGNEQYF. The CDR3 nucleotides are TGTGCCAGCAGCCGTAGGGGGACAGGGAACGAGCAGTACTTC.

In this sample, this clonotype turned up many times. The CDR3 sequence is CASSPQGGVYGYTF. DNA for the CDR3: TGTGCCAGCAGCCCCCAGGGCGGGGTCTATGGCTACACCTTC. The rearrangement uses TRBV7-8 and TRBJ1-2; tentatively, D is TRBD1 (5 bases). There are 14 residues in the CDR3. V dropped 5 bases and J dropped 4 bases, with 14 bases sitting between them. CDR1 and CDR2 (germline): SGHVS, FQNEAQ.

Ten or more counts support this clonotype. This chain connects TRBV5-5 to TRBJ2-7; 7 positions agree with TRBD2. The germline CDR1 and CDR2 sequences are SGHKS and YYEKEE (reference sequence). This CDR3 region has 14 residues. Trimming took 7 bases from V and 4 from J; bases not matched to a gene: 11. CDR3 sequence: CASGRTLADYEQYF. CDR3 in DNA: TGTGCCAGCGGAAGGACTCTAGCGGATTACGAGCAGTACTTC.

The rearrangement uses TRBV20-1 and TRBJ1-2; D remains unclear. CDR1 DFQATT and CDR2 SNEGSKA come from the germline V gene (reference sequence). The CDR3 is 13 amino acids. The V and J ends lost 8 bases and 8 bases respectively, with 21 bases between them. The DNA of the CDR3 is TGCAGTACCATGGATGATACGGGGAAGGGCTACACCTTC. This sequence encodes CSTMDDTGKGYTF.

This clonotype was detected a few times. The V call is TRBV6-6, the J call TRBJ2-7, with a possible D match to TRBD2 (6 bases). The CDR3 totals 13 residues. CDR1 MNHNY and CDR2 SVGAGI come from the germline V gene (reference sequence). Trimming cost V 7 bases and J 3 bases, with 13 bases left between them. CDR3 protein: CASTHSRDYEQYF. The CDR3 DNA reads TGTGCCAGCACCCATTCGCGGGACTACGAGCAGTACTTC.

This clonotype was recorded a few times. This chain links TRBV19 with TRBJ2-1; 8 nucleotides align to TRBD2. The V gene's germline CDR1 is LNHDA and CDR2 SQIVND (reference sequence). The CDR3 is 14 amino acids. Trimming at V came to 5 bases and at J to 3 bases, leaving 3 bases not matched to a gene. The CDR3: CASSLAGHYNEQFF. DNA for the CDR3: TGTGCCAGTAGTTTAGCGGGGCACTACAATGAGCAGTTCTTC.

V usage is TRBV6-2 or TRBV6-3 and J usage is TRBJ2-7; D is unresolved. CDR3 length: 14 amino acids. V lost 7 bases and J lost 0, with 13 bases in between. Germline CDR1 reads MNHEY; CDR2 reads SVGEGT. CDR3 sequence reads: CASTLGQSSYEQYF. CDR3 in DNA: TGTGCCAGCACCCTTGGCCAAAGCTCCTACGAGCAGTACTTC.

This clonotype turned up a few times. The chain is built from TRBV24-1 and TRBJ2-2; no definite D call. With 1 base removed from V and 6 bases from J, the gap between germline ends came to 5 bases. The V gene's germline CDR1 is KGHDR and CDR2 SFDVKD. This CDR3 region has 13 residues. The CDR3 protein is CATSDLYPGELFF. CDR3 in DNA: TGTGCCACCAGTGATTTATACCCCGGGGAGCTGTTTTTT.

This clonotype was counted many times. The V gene is TRBV4-3, the J gene TRBJ2-1, with D perhaps TRBD2 (6 bases). The CDR3 consists of 18 residues. Trimming took off 1 base at V and 6 bases at J, with 22 bases between the two ends. Germline V gene lookup returns CDR1 LGHNA and CDR2 YSLEER. The CDR3 coding sequence is TGCGCCAGCAGCCAAGGGGTATTGGTAACTAGCTTTGGCAATGAGCAGTTCTTC. It encodes CASSQGVLVTSFGNEQFF.

In its sample, this clonotype was seen many times. The chain recombines TRBV5-1 with TRBJ2-1; no clear D gene. The length of the CDR3 is 12 residues. Germline V CDR1 and CDR2: SGHRS, YFSETQ. Trimming stripped 4 bases from V and 5 bases from J, with 7 bases between. The CDR3 DNA is TGCGCCAGCAGCCGTGCCAACAATGAGCAGTTCTTC. This gives the protein CASSRANNEQFF.

A few counts support this clonotype. This chain connects TRBV7-9 to TRBJ2-1, with D unresolved. Germline V gives CDR1 SEHNR, CDR2 FQNEAQ (reference sequence). The V end lost 5 bases, the J end lost 8 bases, and 16 bases lay between the germline ends. This CDR3 is built from 14 residues. CDR3 bases: TGTGCCAGCAGCCAACCGGGCCTCGGGTATGAGCAGTTCTTC. Its protein product is CASSQPGLGYEQFF.

The V and J genes are TRBV11-2 and TRBJ2-1; D gene unclear. V was shortened by 4 bases and J by 5 bases, with 15 bases between the two germline ends. Looked up from germline, CDR1 is SGHAT and CDR2 is FQNNGV. The CDR3 covers 15 residues. CDR3 in DNA: TGTGCCAGCAGCTCGCCTATACCGAACGACAATGAGCAGTTCTTC. Translation gives CASSSPIPNDNEQFF.

This clonotype has at least ten counts. V and J are TRBV7-9 and TRBJ1-1, with D uncertain. Germline lookup yields CDR1 SEHNR and CDR2 FQNEAQ (reference sequence). The CDR3 runs 12 residues. The V gene lost 2 bases and the J gene lost 6 bases, with 7 bases spanning the gap. In DNA, the CDR3 is TGTGCCAGCAGCTTATTGGGATCTGAAGCTTTCTTT. The encoded protein is CASSLLGSEAFF.

The CDR3 DNA is TGTGCCAGCAGCCTATTCAATGAAGAGACCCAGTACTTC. Translated: CASSLFNEETQYF. The chain joins TRBV11-3 to TRBJ2-5; no clear D gene. The germline CDR1 and CDR2 sequences are SGHNT and YENEEA. Trimming pared 5 bases from V and 3 bases from J, leaving 10 bases between. The CDR3 extends over 13 amino acids.

This clonotype was found many times. Relative to the germline gene, one junction end is altered; a read error may explain this. The chain carries TRBV7-7 and TRBJ2-3; D unresolved. Germline V gene sequence: CDR1 SSHAT, CDR2 FNYEAQ (reference sequence). There are 15 residues in the CDR3. CDR3 in DNA: TGTGCTAGCAGCTTATCGTACAGTTCCACAGATACGCAGTATTTT. Translation gives CASSLSYSSTDTQYF.

This clonotype came up many times. V and J are TRBV15 and TRBJ2-1, with 8 nucleotides matching TRBD2. Looked up from germline, CDR1 is LNHNV and CDR2 is YYDKDF (reference sequence). This CDR3 comprises 16 residues. V gave up 3 bases and J gave up 6 bases; unmatched junction bases: 10. The CDR3 bases are TGTGCCACCAGCAGCCCGAGAGCGGGAGTGAGCAATGAGCAGTTCTTC. Amino acids: CATSSPRAGVSNEQFF.

The gene calls are TRBV20-1 and TRBJ2-2, with 12 bases fitting TRBD2. The germline CDR1 and CDR2 sequences are DFQATT and SNEGSKA (reference sequence). After removal of 3 bases from V and 7 bases from J, the junction contained 12 bases not matched to a gene. This CDR3 region has 17 residues. The CDR3 is CSARGRLAGEFFGELFF. The CDR3 region has the DNA TGCAGTGCTAGGGGTAGACTAGCGGGAGAATTTTTCGGGGAGCTGTTTTTT.

This chain joins TRBV20-1 and TRBJ1-4; D uncertain. Trimming pared 0 bases from V and 5 bases from J, leaving 13 bases between. Germline V lookup: CDR1 DFQATT, CDR2 SNEGSKA (reference sequence). This CDR3 has 15 amino acids. The CDR3 reads CSARDSRHSNEKLFF. In nucleotides, the CDR3 is TGCAGTGCTAGAGATAGTCGGCATAGCAATGAAAAACTGTTTTTT.